This T cell receptor beta chain was sequenced during a study of blood T cell repertoires in COVID-19. At the level of the study: The United States, Italy and Spain were the sources of the acute and convalescent COVID-19 samples. In each case, the material was cDNA or gDNA derived from T cells, B-cell-depleted T cells, or PBMCs.

As originally analysed: Reference gene primer amplification yielded estimated nucleated cell counts. Clones were read by immunoSEQ multiplex PCR, and TCRdb kept only the in-frame ones, dropping some. V and J calls and clone size are copied from that table; D and trimming were computed from the DNA. The profile covers about 31,000 clones, with more than 75% appearing a single time and approximately 8% taken by the ten largest. Germline-derived CDR1 and CDR2 are SGHTA and FQGNSA. The CDR3 runs to 14 residues. Trimming took 5 bases from V and 6 from J; bases not matched to a gene: 5. What was sequenced was peripheral blood. The clonotype originates from a man aged 65 to 79 with active or convalescent COVID-19. V and J are TRBV7-2 and TRBJ1-2; TRBD1 agrees at 11 bases. The CDR3 is CASSREDRGHGYTF. The CDR3 DNA is TGTGCCAGCAGCCGGGAGGACAGGGGGCATGGCTACACCTTC.